The source of this TCR beta chain is a study of PD-L1 blockade in urothelial cancer. PCRs each included synthetic TCR analog templates spiked in. Produced via immunoSEQ multiplex PCR; TCRdb's table is partial and in-frame only. The sample includes around 51,000 clones, 86% of them seen just once. CDR1 SGDLS and CDR2 YYNGEE come from the germline V gene. V was clipped by 6 bases and J by 8 bases, with 17 bases between them. CDR3 length: 13 amino acids. The sequences come from PBMCs, collected around atezolizumab (anti-PD-L1) treatment. The V gene is TRBV9, the J gene TRBJ1-2; D unclear. This sequence originates from a man in his 60s with urothelial cancer. The CDR3 protein is CASTSTPGVGYTF. The CDR3 DNA reads as TGTGCCAGCACTTCAACCCCCGGGGTCGGCTACACCTTC.